In this sample, the clone carrying this TCR beta chain turned up many times. Its antigen is as yet unknown. TCR alpha and TCR beta cDNA libraries with sample barcodes and UMIs came from 5'RACE using constant-segment primers. From the 5' RACE reads, TCRdb called clonotypes with MiXCR, one entry per CDR3 protein. The sample shows 530,000 or so distinct CDR3 sequences, approximately 15% of them seen only once. The data were taken from a study of T-cell memory formation after mild COVID-19. This CDR3 region has 15 residues. Study-wide results and limits: Among clones contracting day 15 to 85, CD4/CD8 was balanced, whereas later expanders leaned CD4+.

The chain links TRBV21-1 to TRBJ2-2; the D segment call TRBD1 is taken from the table without a DNA check. TRBV21-1 corresponds to a pseudogene. Input material: PBMCs or a T cell subset sorted from them (not recorded which). The TCR was taken from an adult woman who had mild COVID-19 (a few samples of this study predate the infection). Cell type and time point are not known. The CDR3 coding sequence is TGTGCCAGCAGCAAATTTGGGGCGCGGGGCGGGGAGCTGTTTTTT. Amino acids: CASSKFGARGGELFF.